The 3 T cell receptor beta chains below were found in one sample sequenced in a study of human T cells and chemical hapten exposure. Unfractionated whole blood served as the source for total RNA extraction. Attachment of unique molecular identifiers to individual cDNA molecules was performed in the library. TCRdb independently ran MiXCR on the reads; one entry per CDR3 protein. Altogether 95,000 to 150,000 distinct CDR3 sequences are present, roughly 8.5% being singletons, with the ten largest covering about 1.4%. Input material: whole blood. These receptors originate from a human donor in good health. Some clones in this sample may be carry-over from other donors' samples.

The V call is TRBV3-1, the J call TRBJ2-6; 8 bases line up with TRBD1. Germline trimming cut 0 bases from V and 0 bases from J; bases unmatched to any gene: 7. The CDR3 consists of 19 residues. Looked up from germline, CDR1 is LGHDT and CDR2 is YNNKEL (reference sequence). The CDR3 spells CASSQDRTGPHSGANVLTF. The CDR3 bases are TGTGCCAGCAGCCAAGATAGGACAGGGCCTCACTCTGGGGCCAACGTCCTGACTTTC.

This clonotype occurred many times. The chain combines TRBV4-2 with TRBJ2-1; D not resolved. Deletions cut 4 bases from V and 3 bases from J, with 10 bases between. Germline-derived CDR1 and CDR2 are LGHNA and YNFKEQ. The CDR3 contains 14 residues. Written as DNA, the CDR3 is TGTGCCAGCAGCCCCGGGCAGGACTACAATGAGCAGTTCTTC. Translation gives CASSPGQDYNEQFF.

The chain combines TRBV25-1 with TRBJ2-2, with D maybe TRBD2 (6 bases). CDR3 length equals 15 residues. V was trimmed by 2 bases and J by 0 bases, leaving 7 bases between them. CDR1 is MGHDK, CDR2 SYGVNS, per germline. For the CDR3, the DNA is TGTGCCAGCAGTGAACTAGCGTCGAACACCGGGGAGCTGTTTTTT. Its protein is CASSELASNTGELFF.